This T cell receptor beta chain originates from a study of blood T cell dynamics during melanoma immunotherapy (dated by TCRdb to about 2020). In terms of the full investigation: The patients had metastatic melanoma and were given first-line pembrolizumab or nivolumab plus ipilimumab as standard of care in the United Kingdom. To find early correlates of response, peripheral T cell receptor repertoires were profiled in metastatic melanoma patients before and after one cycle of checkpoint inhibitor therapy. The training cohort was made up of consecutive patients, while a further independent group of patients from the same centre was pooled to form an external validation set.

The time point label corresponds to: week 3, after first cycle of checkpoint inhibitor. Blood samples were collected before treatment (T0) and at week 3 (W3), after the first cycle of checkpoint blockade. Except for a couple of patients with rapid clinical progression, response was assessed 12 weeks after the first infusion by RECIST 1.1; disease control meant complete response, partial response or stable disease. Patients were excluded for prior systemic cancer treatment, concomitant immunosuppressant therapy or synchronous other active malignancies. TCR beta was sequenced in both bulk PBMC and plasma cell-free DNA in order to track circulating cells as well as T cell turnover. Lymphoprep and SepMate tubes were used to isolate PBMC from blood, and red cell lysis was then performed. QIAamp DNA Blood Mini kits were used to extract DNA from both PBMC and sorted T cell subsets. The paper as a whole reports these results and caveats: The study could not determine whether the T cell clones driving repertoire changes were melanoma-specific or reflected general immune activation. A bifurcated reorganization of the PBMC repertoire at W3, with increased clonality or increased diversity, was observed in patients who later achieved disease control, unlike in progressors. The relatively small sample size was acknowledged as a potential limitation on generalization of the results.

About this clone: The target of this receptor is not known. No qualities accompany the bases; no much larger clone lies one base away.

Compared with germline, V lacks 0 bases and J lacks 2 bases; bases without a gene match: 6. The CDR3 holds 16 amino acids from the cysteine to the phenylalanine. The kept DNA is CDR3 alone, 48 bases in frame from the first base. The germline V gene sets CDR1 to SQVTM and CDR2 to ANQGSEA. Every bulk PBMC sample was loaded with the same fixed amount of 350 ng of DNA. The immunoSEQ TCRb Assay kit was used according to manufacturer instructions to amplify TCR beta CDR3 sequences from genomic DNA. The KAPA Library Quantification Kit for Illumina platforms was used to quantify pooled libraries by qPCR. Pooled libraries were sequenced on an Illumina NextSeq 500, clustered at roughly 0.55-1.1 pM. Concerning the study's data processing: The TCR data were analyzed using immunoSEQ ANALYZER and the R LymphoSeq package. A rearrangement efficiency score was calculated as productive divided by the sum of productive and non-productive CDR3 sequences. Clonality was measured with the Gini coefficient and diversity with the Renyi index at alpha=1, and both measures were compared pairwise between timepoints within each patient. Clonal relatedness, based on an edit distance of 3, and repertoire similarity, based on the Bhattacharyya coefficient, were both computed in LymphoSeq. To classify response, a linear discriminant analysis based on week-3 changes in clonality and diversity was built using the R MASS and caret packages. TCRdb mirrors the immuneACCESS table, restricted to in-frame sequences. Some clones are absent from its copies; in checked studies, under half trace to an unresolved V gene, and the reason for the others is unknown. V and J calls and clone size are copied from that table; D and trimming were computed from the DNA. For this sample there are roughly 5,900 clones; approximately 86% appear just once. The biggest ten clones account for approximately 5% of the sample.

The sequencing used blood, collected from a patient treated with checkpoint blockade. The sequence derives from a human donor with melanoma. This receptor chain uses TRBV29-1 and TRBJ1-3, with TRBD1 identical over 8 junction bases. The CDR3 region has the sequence CSVEDPGQETGNTIYF. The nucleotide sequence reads TGCAGCGTTGAAGATCCGGGACAGGAAACTGGAAACACCATATATTTT.